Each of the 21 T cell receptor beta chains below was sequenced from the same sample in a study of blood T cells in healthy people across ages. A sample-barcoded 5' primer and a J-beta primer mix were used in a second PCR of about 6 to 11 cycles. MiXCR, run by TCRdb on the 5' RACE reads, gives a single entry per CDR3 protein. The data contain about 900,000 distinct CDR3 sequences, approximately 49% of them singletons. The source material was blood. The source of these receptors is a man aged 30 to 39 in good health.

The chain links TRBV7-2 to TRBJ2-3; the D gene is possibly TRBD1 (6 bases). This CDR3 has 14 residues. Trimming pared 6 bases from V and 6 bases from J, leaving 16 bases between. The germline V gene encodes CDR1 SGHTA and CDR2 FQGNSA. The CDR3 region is CASSRDRQGDTQYF. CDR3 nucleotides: TGTGCCAGCAGTCGGGACCGGCAGGGGGATACGCAGTATTTT.

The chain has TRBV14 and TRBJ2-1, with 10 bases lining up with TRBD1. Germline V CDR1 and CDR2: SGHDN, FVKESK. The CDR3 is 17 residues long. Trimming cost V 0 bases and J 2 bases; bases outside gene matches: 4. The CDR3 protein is CASSQDTGTGAYNEQFF. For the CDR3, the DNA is TGTGCCAGCAGCCAAGACACCGGGACAGGGGCCTACAATGAGCAGTTCTTC.

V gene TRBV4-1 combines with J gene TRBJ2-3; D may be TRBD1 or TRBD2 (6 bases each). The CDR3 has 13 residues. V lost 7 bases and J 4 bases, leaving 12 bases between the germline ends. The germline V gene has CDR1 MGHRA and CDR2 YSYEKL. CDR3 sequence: CASTGGWADTQYF. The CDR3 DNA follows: TGCGCCAGCACCGGGGGCTGGGCAGATACGCAGTATTTT.

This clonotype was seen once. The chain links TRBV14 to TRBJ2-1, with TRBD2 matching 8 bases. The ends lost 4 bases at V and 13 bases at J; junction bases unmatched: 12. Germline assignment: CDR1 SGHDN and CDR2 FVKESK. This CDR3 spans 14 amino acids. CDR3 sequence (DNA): TGTGCCAGCAGCCTCAATCAGGGGAGCGGGAGCCAGTTCTTC. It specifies CASSLNQGSGSQFF.

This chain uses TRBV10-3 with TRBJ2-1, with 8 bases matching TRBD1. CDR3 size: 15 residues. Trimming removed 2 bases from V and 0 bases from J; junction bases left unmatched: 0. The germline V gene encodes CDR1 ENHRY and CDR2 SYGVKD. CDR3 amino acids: CAISEGQGSYNEQFF. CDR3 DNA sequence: TGTGCCATCAGTGAGGGACAGGGCTCCTACAATGAGCAGTTCTTC.

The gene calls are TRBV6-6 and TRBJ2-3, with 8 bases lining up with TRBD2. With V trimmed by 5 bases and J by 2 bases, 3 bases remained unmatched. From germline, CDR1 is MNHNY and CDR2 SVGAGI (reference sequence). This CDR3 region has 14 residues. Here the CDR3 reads CASSLLAVTDTQYF. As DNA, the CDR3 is TGTGCCAGCAGTCTACTAGCGGTCACAGATACGCAGTATTTT.

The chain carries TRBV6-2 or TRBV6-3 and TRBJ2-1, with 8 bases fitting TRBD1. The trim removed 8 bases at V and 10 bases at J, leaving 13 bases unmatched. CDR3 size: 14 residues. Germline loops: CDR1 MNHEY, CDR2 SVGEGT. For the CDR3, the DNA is TGTGCCAGCTTGCAGGACAGGGTATCCTCCGAGCAGTTCTTC. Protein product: CASLQDRVSSEQFF.

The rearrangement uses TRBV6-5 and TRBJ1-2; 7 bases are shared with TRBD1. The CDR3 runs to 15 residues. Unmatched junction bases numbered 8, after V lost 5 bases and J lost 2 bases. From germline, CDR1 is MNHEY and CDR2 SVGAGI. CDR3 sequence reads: CASSGDRLLNYGYTF. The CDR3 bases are TGTGCCAGCAGTGGGGACAGACTTTTAAACTATGGCTACACCTTC.

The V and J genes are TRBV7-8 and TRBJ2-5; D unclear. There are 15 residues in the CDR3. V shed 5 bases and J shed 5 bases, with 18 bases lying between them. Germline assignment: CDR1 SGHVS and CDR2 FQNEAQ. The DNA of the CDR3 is TGTGCCAGCAGCCCACCCGGCCCGAGGCGGGAGACCCAGTACTTC. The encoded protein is CASSPPGPRRETQYF.

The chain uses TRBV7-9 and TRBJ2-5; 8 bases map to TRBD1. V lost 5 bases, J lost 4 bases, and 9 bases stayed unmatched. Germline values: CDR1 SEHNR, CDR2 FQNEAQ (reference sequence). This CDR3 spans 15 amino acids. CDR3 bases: TGTGCCAGCAGCCCCCGAACAGGGGGAGCAGAGACCCAGTACTTC. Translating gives CASSPRTGGAETQYF.

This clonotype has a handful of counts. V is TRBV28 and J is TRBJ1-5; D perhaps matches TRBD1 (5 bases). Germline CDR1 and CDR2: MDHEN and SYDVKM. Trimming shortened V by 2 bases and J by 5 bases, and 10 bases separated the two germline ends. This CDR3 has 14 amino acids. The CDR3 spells CASSLPTGDQPQHF. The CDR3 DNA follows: TGTGCCAGCAGTTTACCCACAGGAGATCAGCCCCAGCATTTT. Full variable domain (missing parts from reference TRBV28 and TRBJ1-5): DVKVTQSSRYLVKRTGEKVFLECVQDMDHENMFWYRQDPGLGLRLIYFSYDVKMKEKGDIPEGYSVSREKKERFSLILESASTNQTSMYLCASSLPTGDQPQHFGDGTRLSIL.

CDR3 in amino acids: CASSLNRRQGYQTQYF. The CDR3 DNA reads as TGTGCCAGCAGCTTAAATCGGCGCCAGGGGTATCAGACCCAGTACTTC. The rearrangement uses TRBV7-2 and TRBJ2-5, with D perhaps matching TRBD1 (6 bases). V lost 2 bases and J 6 bases, leaving 19 bases between the germline ends. Germline V gives CDR1 SGHTA, CDR2 FQGNSA. The CDR3 runs 16 residues.

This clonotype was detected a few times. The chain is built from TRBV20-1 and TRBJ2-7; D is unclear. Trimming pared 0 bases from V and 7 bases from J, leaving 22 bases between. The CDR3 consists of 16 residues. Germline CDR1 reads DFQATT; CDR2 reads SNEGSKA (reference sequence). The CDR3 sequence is CSARDLLAAPIVEQYF. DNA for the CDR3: TGCAGTGCTAGAGATCTCCTTGCGGCCCCAATCGTTGAGCAGTACTTC.

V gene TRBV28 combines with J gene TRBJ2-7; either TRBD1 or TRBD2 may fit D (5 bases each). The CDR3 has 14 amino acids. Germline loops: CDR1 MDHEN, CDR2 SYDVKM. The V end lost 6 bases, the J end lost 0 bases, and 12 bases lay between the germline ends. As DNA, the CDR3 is TGTGCCAGCAGACGATCAGGGAGCTCCTACGAGCAGTACTTC. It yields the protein CASRRSGSSYEQYF.

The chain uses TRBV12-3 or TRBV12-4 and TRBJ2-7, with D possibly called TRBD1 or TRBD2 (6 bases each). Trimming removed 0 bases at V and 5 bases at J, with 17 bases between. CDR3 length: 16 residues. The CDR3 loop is CASSLAEGAGVNEQYF. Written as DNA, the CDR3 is TGTGCCAGCAGTTTAGCGGAGGGAGCAGGGGTAAACGAGCAGTACTTC.

This chain's CDR3 is CASSETAFAQFTEAFF. DNA of the CDR3: TGTGCCAGCAGTGAGACGGCCTTCGCCCAGTTCACTGAAGCTTTCTTT. The V call is TRBV6-1, the J call TRBJ1-1, with no clear D. The V end was cut by 3 bases, the J end by 4 bases, with 18 bases between. Germline V lookup: CDR1 MNHNS, CDR2 SASEGT. CDR3 length equals 16 residues.

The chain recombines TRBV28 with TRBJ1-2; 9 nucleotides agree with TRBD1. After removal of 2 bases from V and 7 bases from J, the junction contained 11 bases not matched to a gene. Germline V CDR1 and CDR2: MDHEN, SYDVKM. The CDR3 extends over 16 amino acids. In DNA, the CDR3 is TGTGCCAGCAGTTTAAGAGTGACAGGGGGGGACCGTGGCTACACCTTC. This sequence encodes CASSLRVTGGDRGYTF.

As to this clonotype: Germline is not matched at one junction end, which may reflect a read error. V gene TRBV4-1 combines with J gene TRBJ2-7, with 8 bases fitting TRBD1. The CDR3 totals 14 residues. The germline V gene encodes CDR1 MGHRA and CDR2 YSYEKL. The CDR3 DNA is TGCGCCAGCAGCCAAGACAGGGGGCCCTACGAGCGGTACTTC. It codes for CASSQDRGPYERYF.

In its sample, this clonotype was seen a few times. The CDR3 nucleotides are TGTGCCAGCAGCTTATATGAGGGCCAGTCCTACGAGCAGTACTTC. It specifies CASSLYEGQSYEQYF. The chain is built from TRBV7-9 and TRBJ2-7, with D perhaps TRBD2 (5 bases). The CDR3 extends over 15 amino acids. V was shortened by 2 bases and J by 1 base, with 12 bases between the two germline ends. Germline CDR1 and CDR2: SEHNR and FQNEAQ (reference sequence).

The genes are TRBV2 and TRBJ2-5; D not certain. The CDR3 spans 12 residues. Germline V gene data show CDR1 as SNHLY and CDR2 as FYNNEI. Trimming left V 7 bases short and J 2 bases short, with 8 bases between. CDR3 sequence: CASIQEQETQYF. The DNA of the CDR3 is TGTGCCAGCATCCAGGAGCAAGAGACCCAGTACTTC.

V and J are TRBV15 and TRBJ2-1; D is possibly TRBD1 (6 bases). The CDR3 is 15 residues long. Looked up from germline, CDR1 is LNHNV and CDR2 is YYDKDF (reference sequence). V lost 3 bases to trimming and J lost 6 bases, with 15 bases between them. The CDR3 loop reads CATSRDSGISNEQFF. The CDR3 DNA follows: TGTGCCACCAGCAGGGACAGCGGAATATCCAATGAGCAGTTCTTC.